This T cell receptor beta chain was profiled in a study of T cells in Graves' hyperthyroidism and ophthalmopathy. TCR beta CDR3 regions were amplified from RNA transcripts. HTBI primers were the set used in a first-round RT-PCR of the TCR CDR3. TCRdb redid the calling of the multiplex PCR reads with MiXCR, one entry per CDR3 protein. The profile shows hundreds of thousands of distinct CDR3 sequences, about a third of them singletons. The V gene's germline CDR1 is MNHEY and CDR2 SVGEGT. The CDR3 is 14 residues long. Trimming left V 7 bases short and J 3 bases short, with 15 bases between. Sequenced: blood. This chain joins TRBV6-2 or TRBV6-3 and TRBJ2-5, with D perhaps TRBD1 (5 bases). This sequence originates from a woman between 35 and 50 years old with Graves' hyperthyroidism. CDR3 coding DNA: TGTGCCAGCACTCAGGGAAGGACAAAAGAGACCCAGTACTTC. This codes for CASTQGRTKETQYF.